These 26 T cell receptor beta chains came from one sample sequenced in a study of identical twins' blood T cells. Via MiXCR, TCRdb re-called the 5' RACE reads, giving one row per CDR3 protein. This table has 350,000 to 450,000 distinct CDR3 sequences, about 28% appearing once. The sample comprised PBMCs. The receptor source for this set is a woman aged 18-49 years in good health.

The chain carries TRBV7-9 and TRBJ1-1, with D possibly being TRBD1 (5 bases). Trimming pared 8 bases from V and 7 bases from J, leaving 20 bases between. The CDR3 runs 14 residues. Germline V CDR1 and CDR2: SEHNR, FQNEAQ (reference sequence). The CDR3 region has the DNA TGTGCCAGCGGGACTGGGGGAAAAGATTATGAAGCTTTCTTT. It specifies CASGTGGKDYEAFF. The full variable domain, completed using reference TRBV7-9 and TRBJ1-1, is DTGVSQNPRHKITKRGQNVTFRCDPISEHNRLYWYRQTLGQGPEFLTYFQNEAQLEKSRLLSDRFSAERPKGSFSTLEIQRTEQGDSAMYLCASGTGGKDYEAFFGQGTRLTVV.

The chain recombines TRBV11-2 with TRBJ2-2; 7 bases are a match to TRBD2. The CDR3 sequence is 18 residues long. The V segment lost 2 bases and the J segment 0 bases; nucleotides outside the gene matches: 9. Germline V gives CDR1 SGHAT, CDR2 FQNNGV. The CDR3 spells CASSLFGLADTNTGELFF. The CDR3 bases are TGTGCCAGCAGCTTATTTGGGCTAGCGGATACGAACACCGGGGAGCTGTTTTTT.

This clonotype was detected many times. The chain couples TRBV10-3 to TRBJ2-5; D gene uncertain. Trimming took off 10 bases at V and 5 bases at J, with 11 bases between the two ends. This CDR3 spans 11 amino acids. Per the germline V gene, CDR1 is ENHRY and CDR2 is SYGVKD. CDR3: CATAYGETQYF. The CDR3 coding sequence is TGTGCCACAGCGTATGGTGAGACCCAGTACTTC.

The rearrangement uses TRBV28 and TRBJ2-1; D is unclear. The CDR3 covers 16 residues. Trimming removed 6 bases at V and 6 bases at J, with 21 bases between. Germline V lookup: CDR1 MDHEN, CDR2 SYDVKM. The CDR3 bases are TGTGCCAGCAGGAAGCTCTACCAACCTGGTGGCAATGAGCAGTTCTTC. Translation: CASRKLYQPGGNEQFF.

The J gene is TRBJ1-5, the V gene TRBV20-1; D ambiguous. V lost 1 base to trimming and J lost 1 base, with 8 bases between them. Germline CDR1 is DFQATT and CDR2 is SNEGSKA (reference sequence). The CDR3 totals 14 residues. DNA for the CDR3: TGCAGTGCTAGAGGAATGCTAAGCAATCAGCCCCAGCATTTT. This gives the protein CSARGMLSNQPQHF.

This clonotype has just a few counts. This rearrangement joins TRBV29-1 to TRBJ1-1; D not resolved. Trimming cost V 0 bases and J 6 bases, with 11 bases left between them. The germline V gene encodes CDR1 SQVTM and CDR2 ANQGSEA. The CDR3 runs 13 residues. CDR3 in DNA: TGCAGCGTTGAAGATGGATCTTACCCTGAAGCTTTCTTT. Encoded protein: CSVEDGSYPEAFF.

The chain uses TRBV20-1 and TRBJ1-5; D is undetermined. CDR3 length equals 13 residues. Germline loops: CDR1 DFQATT, CDR2 SNEGSKA (reference sequence). The germline V and J ends were trimmed by 0 bases and 1 base, with 4 bases remaining between them. The CDR3 bases are TGCAGTGCTAGAGATCAAAGCAATCAGCCCCAGCATTTT. It codes for CSARDQSNQPQHF.

V gene TRBV10-3 combines with J gene TRBJ2-2; D possibly corresponds to TRBD2 (5 bases). Between the trimmed V and J ends, which lost 3 bases and 3 bases, there was a span of 11 bases. In germline, CDR1 is ENHRY, CDR2 SYGVKD. The CDR3 consists of 15 residues. This chain's CDR3 is CAISDWETDTGELFF. The CDR3 nucleotides read TGTGCCATCAGTGACTGGGAGACGGACACCGGGGAGCTGTTTTTT.

In its sample, this clonotype was seen a few times. V is TRBV29-1 and J is TRBJ2-1; 7 bases map to TRBD2. The germline gives CDR1 SQVTM, CDR2 ANQGSEA. The ends lost 2 bases at V and 3 bases at J; junction bases unmatched: 4. CDR3 length: 14 residues. CDR3 in DNA: TGCAGCGTTGAATCTAGCGGAGTCTACAATGAGCAGTTCTTC. It yields the protein CSVESSGVYNEQFF.

This clonotype was seen only a few times. The gene calls are TRBV14 and TRBJ2-1; D remains ambiguous. Germline V gene data show CDR1 as SGHDN and CDR2 as FVKESK. V lost 4 bases and J 0 bases, leaving 13 bases between the germline ends. CDR3 size: 16 residues. For the CDR3, the DNA is TGTGCCAGCAGCCTGCTAGGCTTCAGCTCCTACAATGAGCAGTTCTTC. It is translated as CASSLLGFSSYNEQFF.

The chain combines TRBV28 with TRBJ2-1; D possibly matches TRBD1 or TRBD2 (5 bases each). The CDR3 consists of 13 residues. Trimming shortened V by 7 bases and J by 4 bases, and 11 bases separated the two germline ends. CDR1 MDHEN and CDR2 SYDVKM come from the germline V gene. The CDR3 DNA is TGTGCCAGCACCGGGACGCCGTACAATGAGCAGTTCTTC. Protein sequence: CASTGTPYNEQFF.

Comment on this clonotype: With a much larger clone just one base away, this may be a read error. The gene calls are TRBV21-1 and TRBJ2-3; TRBD1 is the table's D call and was not checked against the DNA. TRBV21-1 constitutes a pseudogene. The CDR3 is 16 residues long. CDR3 loop: CASSRRTFPRGDAQYF. DNA for the CDR3: TGTGCCAGCAGCAGAAGGACATTTCCGAGGGGAGATGCGCAGTATTTT.

This clonotype was counted only a few times. This chain uses TRBV7-9 with TRBJ2-2; 7 bases agree with TRBD1. The CDR3 is made up of 16 amino acids. Per the germline V gene, CDR1 is SEHNR and CDR2 is FQNEAQ (reference sequence). J was trimmed by 0 bases and V by 3 bases; bases with no gene match: 4. The chain's CDR3 is CASSFRQGPNTGELFF. The CDR3 nucleotides read TGTGCCAGCAGCTTCCGACAGGGACCGAACACCGGGGAGCTGTTTTTT.

About this clonotype: An end of the junction does not agree with germline; a read error may underlie this. V usage is TRBV11-2 and J usage is TRBJ1-1; 9 nucleotides match TRBD1. Germline CDR1 is SGHAT and CDR2 is FQNNGV. This CDR3 spans 14 amino acids. The CDR3, as DNA: TGTGCCAGCAGCTTAGTACAGGGGGCTACTGGAGCTTTCTTT. Translated, it gives CASSLVQGATGAFF.

This clonotype was picked up a small number of times. The chain couples TRBV5-6 to TRBJ1-1; D call uncertain. CDR1 is SGHDT, CDR2 YYEEEE, per germline. V was clipped by 4 bases and J by 4 bases, with 14 bases between them. The CDR3 sequence is 14 residues long. As DNA, the CDR3 is TGTGCCAGCAGCGCCGTTCAGAAGGGCACTGAAGCTTTCTTT. Its protein is CASSAVQKGTEAFF.

The chain uses TRBV19 and TRBJ1-4; the D is unclear. Germline values: CDR1 LNHDA, CDR2 SQIVND (reference sequence). Trimming shortened V by 3 bases and J by 8 bases, and 13 bases separated the two germline ends. This CDR3 is built from 14 residues. The CDR3 region has the DNA TGTGCCAGTAGTATTAACACGATCCAAGAAAAACTGTTTTTT. It codes for CASSINTIQEKLFF.

The sample holds a few counts of this clonotype. The V gene is TRBV29-1, the J gene TRBJ1-5; no reliable D call. CDR3 size: 14 residues. Germline loops: CDR1 SQVTM, CDR2 ANQGSEA. With 4 bases removed from V and 5 bases from J, the gap between germline ends came to 15 bases. The CDR3 nucleotides read TGCAGCGTTGGGTACGGCGGAACCGATCAGCCCCAGCATTTT. Amino acids: CSVGYGGTDQPQHF.

This clonotype has just a few counts. The rearrangement uses TRBV11-2 and TRBJ2-3; the match to TRBD2 covers 11 bases. Germline CDR1 reads SGHAT; CDR2 reads FQNNGV. The CDR3 totals 14 residues. V was pared by 4 bases and J by 5 bases, with 2 bases of the junction left unmatched. This CDR3 reads CASSSLAGGDTQYF. CDR3 sequence (DNA): TGTGCCAGCAGCTCCCTAGCGGGAGGAGATACGCAGTATTTT.

The CDR3 region has the DNA TGTGCCAGCAGTTACTCGAAGGTCTTTTATAATGAAAAACTGTTTTTT. Amino acid sequence: CASSYSKVFYNEKLFF. V gene TRBV6-5 combines with J gene TRBJ1-4; unclear D gene. V lost 0 bases and J 4 bases, leaving 12 bases between the germline ends. Per the germline V gene, CDR1 is MNHEY and CDR2 is SVGAGI. CDR3 length: 16 amino acids.

The chain employs TRBV28 and TRBJ1-2, with D uncertain. CDR1 MDHEN and CDR2 SYDVKM come from the germline V gene. The CDR3 runs to 12 residues. V lost 8 bases and J 1 base, leaving 8 bases between the germline ends. This CDR3 is CASAWINYGYTF. CDR3 nucleotides: TGTGCCAGCGCATGGATTAACTATGGCTACACCTTC.

This clonotype was picked up one time. The rearrangement uses TRBV6-5 and TRBJ1-3; TRBD1 matches 7 bases. J gave up 0 bases and V 5 bases, and 7 bases lay outside the gene matches. The CDR3 is 16 amino acids. Germline lookup yields CDR1 MNHEY and CDR2 SVGAGI. The CDR3 region is CASSDLGQSSGNTIYF. DNA for the CDR3: TGTGCCAGCAGTGACCTGGGACAGAGCTCTGGAAACACCATATATTTT.

This clonotype has only a few counts. The gene calls are TRBV18 and TRBJ2-1; D not resolved. Germline V CDR1 and CDR2: KGHSH, LQKENI. V dropped 2 bases and J dropped 0 bases, with 14 bases sitting between them. There are 17 residues in the CDR3. The CDR3 reads CASSPTDGKFSYNEQFF. CDR3 in DNA: TGTGCCAGCTCACCAACCGACGGAAAGTTCTCCTACAATGAGCAGTTCTTC.

This CDR3 is CASSGILSSYNEQFF. DNA for the CDR3: TGTGCCAGCAGCGGGATTCTAAGCTCCTACAATGAGCAGTTCTTC. This chain links TRBV7-9 with TRBJ2-1; D uncertain. CDR3 size: 15 residues. Trimming stripped 5 bases from V and 0 bases from J, with 11 bases between. CDR1 is SEHNR and CDR2 is FQNEAQ in the germline V gene (reference sequence). Full variable domain (remainder filled in from reference TRBV7-9 and TRBJ2-1): DTGVSQNPRHKITKRGQNVTFRCDPISEHNRLYWYRQTLGQGPEFLTYFQNEAQLEKSRLLSDRFSAERPKGSFSTLEIQRTEQGDSAMYLCASSGILSSYNEQFFGPGTRLTVL.

The V and J genes are TRBV11-3 and TRBJ2-3; the match to TRBD1 covers 11 bases. The CDR3 sequence is 16 residues long. The germline CDR1 and CDR2 sequences are SGHNT and YENEEA. With 4 bases clipped from V and 5 bases from J, the junction kept 8 bases outside the gene matches. In nucleotides, the CDR3 is TGTGCCAGCAGCTCAGGACAGGGGGCATGGCAAGATACGCAGTATTTT. It is translated as CASSSGQGAWQDTQYF.

This clonotype turned up a few times. V usage is TRBV12-3 or TRBV12-4 and J usage is TRBJ1-1; 7 bases agree with TRBD1. The CDR3 is 19 residues long. V was pared by 2 bases and J by 0 bases, with 15 bases of the junction left unmatched. The CDR3 spells CASSLRSSGGIILNTEAFF. The CDR3 nucleotides read TGTGCCAGCAGTTTAAGATCTTCAGGGGGGATCATCCTGAACACTGAAGCTTTCTTT.

V usage is TRBV29-1 and J usage is TRBJ1-1; no firm D call. The CDR3 spans 10 residues. CDR1 and CDR2 (germline): SQVTM, ANQGSEA. V was cut by 7 bases and J by 5 bases, with 8 bases left in between. In DNA form, the CDR3 reads TGCAGCGGTGTTCTGACTGAAGCTTTCTTT. Its protein product is CSGVLTEAFF.